The TCR beta chain described here comes from a study of T cells in Graves' hyperthyroidism and ophthalmopathy. Overall study results and limits: In simple terms, a model built on 13 V-J features told ophthalmopathy apart from stable hyperthyroidism.

Researchers amplified the TCR beta CDR3 regions from RNA transcripts. A first-round RT-PCR of the TCR CDR3 used the HTBI primer set. TCRdb redid the calling of the multiplex PCR reads with MiXCR, one entry per CDR3 protein. Of about 590,000 distinct CDR3 sequences in the sample, 15% to 18% were seen once. The CDR3 is 14 amino acids. V was pared by 2 bases and J by 1 base, with 10 bases between. The germline V gene has CDR1 SGHRS and CDR2 YFSETQ. Thyroid ultrasound, orbital computed tomography, clinical symptoms, and serum thyroxine and TRAb underpinned diagnoses. This clonotype has only a few counts. What it binds is not known.

Sequencing used blood. The receptor comes from a woman aged 25 to 39 with Graves' hyperthyroidism. The J gene is TRBJ2-7, the V gene TRBV5-1; D is perhaps TRBD1 (5 bases). The CDR3 sequence: CASSLEDTSYEQYF. The CDR3 nucleotides read TGCGCCAGCAGCTTAGAGGACACGTCCTACGAGCAGTACTTC.